This TCR beta chain was recovered during a study of shared clonotypes between healthy human individuals. Notes on the study in general: Unshared clonotypes carried lower generation probabilities than those common to all four donors. The researchers took only blood, and tissue repertoires probably look different.

This CDR3 is built from 13 residues. Per the germline V gene, CDR1 is LNHNV and CDR2 is YYDKDF (reference sequence). The ends were cut back, 4 bases at V and 5 bases at J, with 11 bases in the middle. This clone was detected only once. Its antigen is as yet unknown. Repertoires were generated with immunoSEQ multiplex PCR, while TCRdb's copy carries only in-frame clones and drops some. The data show roughly 1.5 million clones, with 95% to 99% seen just once and about 0.45% held by the top ten. The sequence came from a man aged 25-45 years in good health. This sequence joins TRBV15 and TRBJ2-5, with D hard to call. The sequenced sample was naive CD4+ T cells sorted from blood. Regarding subset: CD45RA+ positively selected. The CDR3 DNA sequence: TGTGCCACCAGCACTACACGACGCGAGACCCAGTACTTC. Amino acids: CATSTTRRETQYF.